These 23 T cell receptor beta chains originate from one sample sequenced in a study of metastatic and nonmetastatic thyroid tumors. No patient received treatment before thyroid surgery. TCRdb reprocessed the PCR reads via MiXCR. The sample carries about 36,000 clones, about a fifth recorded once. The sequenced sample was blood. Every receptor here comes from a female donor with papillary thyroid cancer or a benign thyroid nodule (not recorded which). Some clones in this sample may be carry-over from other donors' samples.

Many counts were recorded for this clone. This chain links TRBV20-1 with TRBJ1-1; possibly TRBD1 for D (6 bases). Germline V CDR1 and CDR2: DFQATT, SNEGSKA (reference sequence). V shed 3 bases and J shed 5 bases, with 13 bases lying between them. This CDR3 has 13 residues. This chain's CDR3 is CSARGGPVTEAFF. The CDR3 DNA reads TGCAGTGCTAGGGGGGGGCCCGTAACTGAAGCTTTCTTT.

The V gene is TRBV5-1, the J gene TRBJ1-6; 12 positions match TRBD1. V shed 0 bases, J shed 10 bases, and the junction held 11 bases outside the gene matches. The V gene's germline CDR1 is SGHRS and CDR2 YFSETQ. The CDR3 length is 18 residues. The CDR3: CASSLEAGTGGADSPLHF. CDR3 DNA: TGCGCCAGCAGCTTGGAAGCCGGGACAGGGGGCGCGGACTCACCCCTCCACTTT.

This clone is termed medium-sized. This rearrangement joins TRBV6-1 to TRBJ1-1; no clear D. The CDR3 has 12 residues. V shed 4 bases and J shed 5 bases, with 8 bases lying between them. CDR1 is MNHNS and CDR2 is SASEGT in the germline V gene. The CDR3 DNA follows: TGTGCCAGCAGTGTCAGACTAACTGAAGCTTTCTTT. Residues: CASSVRLTEAFF.

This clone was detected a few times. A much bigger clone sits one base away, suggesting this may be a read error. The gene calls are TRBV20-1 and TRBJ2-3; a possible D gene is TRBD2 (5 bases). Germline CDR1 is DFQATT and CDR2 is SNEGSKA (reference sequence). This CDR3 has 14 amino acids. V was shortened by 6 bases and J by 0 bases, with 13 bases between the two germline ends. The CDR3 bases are TGCAGTGCCGAGGGAGATGTCAGCACAGATACGCAGTATTTT. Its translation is CSAEGDVSTDTQYF.

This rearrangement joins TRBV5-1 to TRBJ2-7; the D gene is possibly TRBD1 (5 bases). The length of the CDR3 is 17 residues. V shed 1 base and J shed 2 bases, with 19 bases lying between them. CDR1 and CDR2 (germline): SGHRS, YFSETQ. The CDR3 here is CASSLSRLGVDTYEQYF. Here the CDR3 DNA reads TGCGCCAGCAGCTTGTCCCGGCTTGGCGTGGACACCTACGAGCAGTACTTC.

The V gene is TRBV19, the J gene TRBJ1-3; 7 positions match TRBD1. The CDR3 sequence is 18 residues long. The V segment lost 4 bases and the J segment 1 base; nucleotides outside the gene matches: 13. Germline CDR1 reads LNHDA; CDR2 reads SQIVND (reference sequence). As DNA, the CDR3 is TGTGCCAGTAGTACCACCGCGACAGGGAGGCAATCTGGAAACACCATATATTTT. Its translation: CASSTTATGRQSGNTIYF.

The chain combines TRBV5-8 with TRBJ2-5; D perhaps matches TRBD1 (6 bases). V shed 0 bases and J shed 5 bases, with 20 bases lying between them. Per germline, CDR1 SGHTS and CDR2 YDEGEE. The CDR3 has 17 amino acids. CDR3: CASSLATTSGVVETQYF. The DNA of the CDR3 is TGTGCCAGCAGCTTGGCCACTACGTCAGGGGTAGTGGAGACCCAGTACTTC.

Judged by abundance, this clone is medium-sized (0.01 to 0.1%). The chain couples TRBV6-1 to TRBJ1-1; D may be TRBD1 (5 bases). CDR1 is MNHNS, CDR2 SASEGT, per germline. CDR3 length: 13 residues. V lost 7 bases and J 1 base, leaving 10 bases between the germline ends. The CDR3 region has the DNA TGTGCCAGCACTCGGGGGAGGAACACTGAAGCTTTCTTT. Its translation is CASTRGRNTEAFF.

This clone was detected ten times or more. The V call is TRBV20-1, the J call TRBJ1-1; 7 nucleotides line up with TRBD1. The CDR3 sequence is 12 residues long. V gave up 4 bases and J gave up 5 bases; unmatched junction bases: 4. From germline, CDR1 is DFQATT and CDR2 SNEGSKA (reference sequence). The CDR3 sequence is CSATGGDTEAFF. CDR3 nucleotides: TGCAGTGCTACAGGGGGTGATACTGAAGCTTTCTTT.

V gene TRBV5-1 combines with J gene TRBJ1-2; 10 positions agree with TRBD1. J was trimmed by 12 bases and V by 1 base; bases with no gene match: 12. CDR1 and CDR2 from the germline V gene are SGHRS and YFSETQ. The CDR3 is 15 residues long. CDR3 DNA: TGCGCCAGCAGCTTGCTTCTGACAGGGGGCAGCGGCCACACCTTC. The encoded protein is CASSLLLTGGSGHTF. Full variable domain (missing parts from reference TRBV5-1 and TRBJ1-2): KAGVTQTPRYLIKTRGQQVTLSCSPISGHRSVSWYQQTPGQGLQFLFEYFSETQRNKGNFPGRFSGRQFSNSRSEMNVSTLELGDSALYLCASSLLLTGGSGHTFGSGTRLTVV.

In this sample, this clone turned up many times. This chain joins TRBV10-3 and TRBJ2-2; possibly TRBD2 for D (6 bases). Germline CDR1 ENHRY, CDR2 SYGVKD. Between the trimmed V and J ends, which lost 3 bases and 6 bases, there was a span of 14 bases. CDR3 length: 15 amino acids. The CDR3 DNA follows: TGTGCCATCAGTGAAATTAGCGGTGGGGCCGGGGAGCTGTTTTTT. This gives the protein CAISEISGGAGELFF.

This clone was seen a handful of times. CDR3 sequence: CASVKDGDYNEQFF. The CDR3 nucleotides are TGTGCCAGCGTGAAGGACGGAGATTACAATGAGCAGTTCTTC. The chain combines TRBV6-4 with TRBJ2-1; D is undetermined. The CDR3 runs to 14 residues. CDR1 is MRHNA and CDR2 is SNTAGT in the germline V gene. V lost 8 bases and J 4 bases, leaving 15 bases between the germline ends.

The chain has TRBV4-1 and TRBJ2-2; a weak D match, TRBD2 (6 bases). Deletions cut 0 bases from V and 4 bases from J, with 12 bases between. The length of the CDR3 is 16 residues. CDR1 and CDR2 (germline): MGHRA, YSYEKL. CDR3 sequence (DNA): TGCGCCAGCAGCCAAGAGGACGGGGGACTCACCGGGGAGCTGTTTTTT. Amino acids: CASSQEDGGLTGELFF.

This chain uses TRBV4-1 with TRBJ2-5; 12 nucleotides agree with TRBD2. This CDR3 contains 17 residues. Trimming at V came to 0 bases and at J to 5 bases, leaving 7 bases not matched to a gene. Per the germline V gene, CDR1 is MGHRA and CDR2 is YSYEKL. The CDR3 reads CASSQEASGGAGETQYF. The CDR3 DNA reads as TGCGCCAGCAGCCAAGAGGCTAGCGGGGGGGCAGGGGAGACCCAGTACTTC.

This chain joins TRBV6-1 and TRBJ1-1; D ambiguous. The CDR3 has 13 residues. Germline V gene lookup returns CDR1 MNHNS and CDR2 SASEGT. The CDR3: CDTAPLGRMGAFF. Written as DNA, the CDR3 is TGTGACACCGCCCCCTTGGGGAGGATGGGAGCTTTCTTT.

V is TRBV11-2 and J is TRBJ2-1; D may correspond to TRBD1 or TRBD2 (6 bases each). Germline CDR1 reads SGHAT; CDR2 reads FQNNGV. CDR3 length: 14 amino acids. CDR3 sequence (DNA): TGTACCGGCAGCTTTTTCAGGGGAGGACATGAGCAGTTCTTC. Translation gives CTGSFFRGGHEQFF. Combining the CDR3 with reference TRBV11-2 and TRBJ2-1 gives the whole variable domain EAGVAQSPRYKIIEKRQSVAFWCNPISGHATLYWYQQILGQGPKLLIQFQNNGVVDDSQLPKDRFSAERLKGVDSTLKIQPAKLEDSAVYLCTGSFFRGGHEQFFGPGTRLTVL.

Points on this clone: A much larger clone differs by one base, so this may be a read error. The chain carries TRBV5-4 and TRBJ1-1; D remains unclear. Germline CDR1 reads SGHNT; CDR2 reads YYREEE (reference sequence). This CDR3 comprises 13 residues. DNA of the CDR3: TGTGCCAGCAGCTTGAGTCAGAACAATGAAGCTTTCTTT. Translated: CASSLSQNNEAFF.

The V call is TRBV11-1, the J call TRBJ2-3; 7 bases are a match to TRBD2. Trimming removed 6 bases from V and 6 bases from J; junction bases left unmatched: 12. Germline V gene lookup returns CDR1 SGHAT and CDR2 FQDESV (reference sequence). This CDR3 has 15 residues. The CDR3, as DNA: TGTGCCAGCAGAAAGACGGGGAGGGTGGACGATACGCAGTATTTT. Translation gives CASRKTGRVDDTQYF.

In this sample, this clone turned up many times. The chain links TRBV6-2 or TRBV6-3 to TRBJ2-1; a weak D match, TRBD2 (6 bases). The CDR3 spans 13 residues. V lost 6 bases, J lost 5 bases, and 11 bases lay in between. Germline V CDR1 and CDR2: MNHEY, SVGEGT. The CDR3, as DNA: TGTGCCAGCAGACCTAGCGCACACAATGAGCAGTTCTTC. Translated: CASRPSAHNEQFF.

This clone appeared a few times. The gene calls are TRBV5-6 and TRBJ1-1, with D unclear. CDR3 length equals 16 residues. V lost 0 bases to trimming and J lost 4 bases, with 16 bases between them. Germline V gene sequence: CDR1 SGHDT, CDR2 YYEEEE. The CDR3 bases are TGTGCCAGCAGCTTGGATATTCGGGATGCAGGCACTGAAGCTTTCTTT. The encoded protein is CASSLDIRDAGTEAFF.

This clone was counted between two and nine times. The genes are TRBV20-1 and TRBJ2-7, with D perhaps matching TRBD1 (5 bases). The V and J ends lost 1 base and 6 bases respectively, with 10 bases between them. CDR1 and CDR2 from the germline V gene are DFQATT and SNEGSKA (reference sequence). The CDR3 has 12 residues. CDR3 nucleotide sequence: TGCAGTGCTAGAGTAAAGGGGATCGAGCAGTACTTC. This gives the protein CSARVKGIEQYF.

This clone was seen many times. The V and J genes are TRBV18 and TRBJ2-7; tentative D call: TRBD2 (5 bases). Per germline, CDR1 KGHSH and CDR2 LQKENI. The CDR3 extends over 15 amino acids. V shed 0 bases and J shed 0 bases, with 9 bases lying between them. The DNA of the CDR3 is TGTGCCAGCTCACCACCTTCAGCGGACTCCTACGAGCAGTACTTC. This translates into CASSPPSADSYEQYF.

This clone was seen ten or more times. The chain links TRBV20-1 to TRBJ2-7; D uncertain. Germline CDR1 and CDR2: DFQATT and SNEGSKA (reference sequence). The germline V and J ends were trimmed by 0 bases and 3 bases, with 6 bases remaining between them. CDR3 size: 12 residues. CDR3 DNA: TGCAGTGCTAGAGAGACTCTCTACGAGCAGTACTTC. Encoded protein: CSARETLYEQYF.